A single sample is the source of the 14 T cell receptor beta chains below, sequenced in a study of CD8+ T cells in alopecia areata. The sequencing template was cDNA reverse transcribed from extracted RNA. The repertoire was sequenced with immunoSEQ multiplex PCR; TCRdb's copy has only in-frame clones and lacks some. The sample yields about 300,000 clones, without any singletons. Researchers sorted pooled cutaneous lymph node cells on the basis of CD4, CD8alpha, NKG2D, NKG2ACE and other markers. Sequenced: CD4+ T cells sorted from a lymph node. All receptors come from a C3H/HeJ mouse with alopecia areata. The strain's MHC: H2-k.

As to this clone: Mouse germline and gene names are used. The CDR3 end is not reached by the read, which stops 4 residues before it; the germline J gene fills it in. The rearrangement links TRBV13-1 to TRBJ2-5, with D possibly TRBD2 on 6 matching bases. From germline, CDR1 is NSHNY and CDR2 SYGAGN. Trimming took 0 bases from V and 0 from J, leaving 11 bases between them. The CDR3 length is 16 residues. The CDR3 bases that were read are TGTGCCAGCAGTGATGGCTGGGGTCTTAACCAAGAC. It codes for CASSDGWGLNQD. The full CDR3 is CASSDGWGLNQDTQYF.

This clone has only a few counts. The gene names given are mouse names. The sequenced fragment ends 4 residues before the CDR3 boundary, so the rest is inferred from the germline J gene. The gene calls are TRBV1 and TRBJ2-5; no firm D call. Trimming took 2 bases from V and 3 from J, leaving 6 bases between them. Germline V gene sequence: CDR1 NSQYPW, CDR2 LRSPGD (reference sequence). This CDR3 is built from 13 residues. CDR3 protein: CTCSAHRQDTQYF. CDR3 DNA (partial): TGCACCTGCAGTGCACACAGACAAGAC.

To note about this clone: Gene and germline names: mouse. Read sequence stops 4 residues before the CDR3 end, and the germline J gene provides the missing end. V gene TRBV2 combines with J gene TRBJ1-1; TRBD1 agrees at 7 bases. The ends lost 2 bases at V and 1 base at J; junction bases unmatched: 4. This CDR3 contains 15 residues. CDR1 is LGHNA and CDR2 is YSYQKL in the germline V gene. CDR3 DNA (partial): TGTGCCAGCAGCCAACTCGGGACAGTAAACACA. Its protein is CASSQLGTVNT. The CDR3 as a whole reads CASSQLGTVNTEVFF.

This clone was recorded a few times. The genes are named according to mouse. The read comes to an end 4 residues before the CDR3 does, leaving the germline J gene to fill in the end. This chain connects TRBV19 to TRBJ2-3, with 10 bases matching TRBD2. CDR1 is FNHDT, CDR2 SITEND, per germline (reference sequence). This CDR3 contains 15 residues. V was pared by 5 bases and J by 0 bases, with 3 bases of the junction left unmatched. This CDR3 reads CASSWGGASAETLYF. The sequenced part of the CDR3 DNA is TGTGCCAGCAGCTGGGGGGGCGCGAGTGCAGAA.

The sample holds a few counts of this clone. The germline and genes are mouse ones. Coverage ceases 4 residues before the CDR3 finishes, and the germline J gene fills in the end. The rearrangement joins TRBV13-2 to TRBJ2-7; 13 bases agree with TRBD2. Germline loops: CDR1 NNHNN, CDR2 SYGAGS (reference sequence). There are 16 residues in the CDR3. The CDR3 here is CASGSSRDWGGYEQYF. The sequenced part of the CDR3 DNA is TGTGCCAGCGGTTCCTCCCGGGACTGGGGGGGTTAT.

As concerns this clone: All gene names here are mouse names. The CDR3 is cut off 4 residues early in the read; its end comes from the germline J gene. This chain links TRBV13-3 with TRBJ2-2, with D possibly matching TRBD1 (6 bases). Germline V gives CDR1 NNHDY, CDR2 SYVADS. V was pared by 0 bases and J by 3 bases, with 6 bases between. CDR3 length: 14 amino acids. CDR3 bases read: TGTGCCAGCAGTGATGGGACAGACACCGGG. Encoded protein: CASSDGTDTG. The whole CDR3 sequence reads CASSDGTDTGQLYF.

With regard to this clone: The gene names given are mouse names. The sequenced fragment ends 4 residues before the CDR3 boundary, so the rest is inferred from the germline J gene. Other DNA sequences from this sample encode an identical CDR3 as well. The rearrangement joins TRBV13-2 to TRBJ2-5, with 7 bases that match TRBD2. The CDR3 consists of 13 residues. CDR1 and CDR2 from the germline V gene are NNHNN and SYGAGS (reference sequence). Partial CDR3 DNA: TGTGCCAGCGGTGATGCGGGGGGGGAC. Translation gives CASGDAGGD. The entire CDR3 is CASGDAGGDTQYF.

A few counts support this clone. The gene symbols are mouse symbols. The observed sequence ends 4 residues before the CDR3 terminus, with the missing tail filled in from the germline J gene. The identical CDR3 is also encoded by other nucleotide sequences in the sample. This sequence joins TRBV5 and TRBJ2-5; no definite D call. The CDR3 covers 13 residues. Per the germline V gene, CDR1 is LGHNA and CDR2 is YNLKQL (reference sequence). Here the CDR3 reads CASSQDWEDTQYF. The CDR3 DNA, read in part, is TGTGCCAGCAGCCAAGATTGGGAAGAC.

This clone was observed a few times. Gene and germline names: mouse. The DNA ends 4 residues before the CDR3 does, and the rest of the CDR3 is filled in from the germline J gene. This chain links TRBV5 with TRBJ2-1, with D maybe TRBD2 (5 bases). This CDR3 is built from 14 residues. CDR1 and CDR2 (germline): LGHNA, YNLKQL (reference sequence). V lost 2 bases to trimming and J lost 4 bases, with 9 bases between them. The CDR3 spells CASSQTGRYAEQFF. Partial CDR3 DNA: TGTGCCAGCAGCCAAACTGGAAGGTATGCT.

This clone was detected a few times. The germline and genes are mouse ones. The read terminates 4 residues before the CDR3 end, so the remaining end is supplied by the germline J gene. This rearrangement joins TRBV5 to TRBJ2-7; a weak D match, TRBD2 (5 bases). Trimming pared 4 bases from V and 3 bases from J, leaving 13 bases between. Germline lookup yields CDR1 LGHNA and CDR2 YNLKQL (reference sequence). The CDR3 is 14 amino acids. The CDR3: CASSLPGFFYEQYF. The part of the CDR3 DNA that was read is TGTGCCAGCAGCCTCCCTGGGTTCTTCTAT.

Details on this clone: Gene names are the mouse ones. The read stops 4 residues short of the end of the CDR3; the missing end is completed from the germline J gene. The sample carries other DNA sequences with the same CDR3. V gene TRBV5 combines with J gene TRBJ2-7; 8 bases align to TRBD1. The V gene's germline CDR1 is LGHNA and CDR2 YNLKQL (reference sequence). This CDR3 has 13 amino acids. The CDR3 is CASSQEDRDEQYF. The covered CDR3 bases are TGTGCCAGCAGCCAAGAGGACAGGGAT.

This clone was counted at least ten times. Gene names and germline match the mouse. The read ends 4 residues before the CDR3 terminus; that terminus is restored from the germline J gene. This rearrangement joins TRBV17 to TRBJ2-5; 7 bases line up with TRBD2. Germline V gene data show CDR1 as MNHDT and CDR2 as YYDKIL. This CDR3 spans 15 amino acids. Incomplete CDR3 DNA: TGTGCTAGCAGTTCGACGACTGGGACGGGGGAC. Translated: CASSSTTGTGD. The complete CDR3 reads CASSSTTGTGDTQYF. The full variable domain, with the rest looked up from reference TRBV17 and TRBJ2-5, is DTTVKQNPRYKLARVGKPVNLICSQTMNHDTMYWYQKKPNQAPKLLLFYYDKILNREADTFEKFQSSRPNNSFCSLYIGSAGLEYSAMYLCASSSTTGTGDTQYFGPGTRLLVL.

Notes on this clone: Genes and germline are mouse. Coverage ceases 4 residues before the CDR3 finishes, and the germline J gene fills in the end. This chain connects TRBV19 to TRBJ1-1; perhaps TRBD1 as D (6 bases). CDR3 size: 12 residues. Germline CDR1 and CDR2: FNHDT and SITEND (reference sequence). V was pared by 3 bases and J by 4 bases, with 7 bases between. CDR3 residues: CASSTDSTEVFF. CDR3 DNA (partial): TGTGCCAGCAGTACGGACAGCACA.

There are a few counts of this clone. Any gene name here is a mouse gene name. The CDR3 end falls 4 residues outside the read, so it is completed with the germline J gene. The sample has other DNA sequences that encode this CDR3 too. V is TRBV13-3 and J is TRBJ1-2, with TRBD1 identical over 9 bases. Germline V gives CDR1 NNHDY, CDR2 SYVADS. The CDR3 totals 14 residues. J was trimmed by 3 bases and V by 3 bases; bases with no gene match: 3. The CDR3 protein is CASSAQGADSDYTF. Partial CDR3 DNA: TGTGCCAGCAGTGCACAGGGGGCTGACTCC.